The 14 T cell receptor beta chains reported below all come from one sample, sequenced in a study of T cell changes during pregnancy in multiple sclerosis. Sequenced by immunoSEQ multiplex PCR; TCRdb stores in-frame clones only, minus some. The table has about 87,000 clones, just over 90% seen once. Sequenced here: peripheral blood, sampled in the third trimester of pregnancy. The origin of the receptors is a female donor in good health, enrolled as a control in a pregnancy study.

This clone was observed a few times. The chain links TRBV5-1 to TRBJ1-2; maybe TRBD1 (5 bases). From germline, CDR1 is SGHRS and CDR2 YFSETQ. The CDR3 contains 12 residues. V dropped 2 bases and J dropped 6 bases, with 8 bases sitting between them. CDR3 amino acids: CASSFEGDGYTF. CDR3 bases: TGCGCCAGCAGCTTTGAAGGGGATGGCTACACCTTC.

The chain uses TRBV6-1 and TRBJ2-2, with TRBD1 as a possible D gene (5 bases). CDR1 is MNHNS and CDR2 is SASEGT in the germline V gene. This CDR3 contains 12 residues. Deletions cut 6 bases from V and 5 bases from J, with 7 bases between. The CDR3 sequence: CASRKGTGELFF. In nucleotides, the CDR3 is TGTGCCAGCAGAAAGGGGACCGGGGAGCTGTTTTTT.

This chain joins TRBV4-1 and TRBJ1-3; no definite D call. Germline V lookup: CDR1 MGHRA, CDR2 YSYEKL. The CDR3 covers 16 residues. With 1 base removed from V and 0 bases from J, the gap between germline ends came to 10 bases. CDR3 amino acids: CASSQVFGLSGNTIYF. In nucleotides, the CDR3 is TGCGCCAGCAGCCAAGTCTTTGGACTCTCTGGAAACACCATATATTTT.

The J gene is TRBJ2-3, the V gene TRBV4-2; tentatively, D is TRBD1 (5 bases). CDR1 and CDR2 from the germline V gene are LGHNA and YNFKEQ. Trimming stripped 2 bases from V and 3 bases from J, with 12 bases between. The CDR3 is made up of 15 amino acids. The CDR3 nucleotides are TGTGCCAGCAGCCAACTCGGACAATTGACAGATACGCAGTATTTT. Translated, it gives CASSQLGQLTDTQYF.

V is TRBV4-1 and J is TRBJ2-1, with a weak D call TRBD2 (6 bases). The germline gives CDR1 MGHRA, CDR2 YSYEKL. The CDR3 extends over 21 amino acids. V lost 0 bases and J lost 0, with 24 bases in between. In DNA, the CDR3 is TGCGCCAGCAGCCAAGATTTCAGGGACTCCTCATGGGGAAGCTCCTACAATGAGCAGTTCTTC. It yields the protein CASSQDFRDSSWGSSYNEQFF.

V and J are TRBV28 and TRBJ2-7; 8 nucleotides match TRBD1. Germline V CDR1 and CDR2: MDHEN, SYDVKM. Losses at the gene ends were 3 bases for V and 2 bases for J; bases not matched to a gene: 3. The CDR3 totals 14 residues. The CDR3 region has the DNA TGTGCCAGCAGTTTCGGGACAGGTACCTACGAGCAGTACTTC. This codes for CASSFGTGTYEQYF.

V usage is TRBV18 and J usage is TRBJ1-1; unclear D gene. Germline lookup yields CDR1 KGHSH and CDR2 LQKENI. This CDR3 comprises 14 residues. Trimming took off 8 bases at V and 3 bases at J, with 16 bases between the two ends. This CDR3 reads CASTREGGYTEAFF. The CDR3 nucleotides read TGTGCCAGCACCCGGGAGGGCGGATACACTGAAGCTTTCTTT.

The CDR3 DNA reads TGTGCCAGCAGCTTAGCTATCCAAGAGACCCAGTACTTC. Translating it yields CASSLAIQETQYF. This sequence joins TRBV7-2 and TRBJ2-5; D gene unclear. Deletions cut 0 bases from V and 1 base from J, with 3 bases between. The CDR3 extends over 13 amino acids. CDR1 is SGHTA and CDR2 is FQGNSA in the germline V gene.

This clone appeared once. This chain joins TRBV2 and TRBJ2-7; 9 bases line up with TRBD2. This CDR3 spans 16 amino acids. J gave up 5 bases and V 6 bases, and 14 bases lay outside the gene matches. The germline V gene has CDR1 SNHLY and CDR2 FYNNEI. CDR3 sequence reads: CASRAEAGGTMDEQYF. Here the CDR3 DNA reads TGTGCCAGCAGGGCCGAAGCGGGGGGCACTATGGACGAGCAGTACTTC.

The chain links TRBV19 to TRBJ2-7, with D possibly TRBD1 on 6 matching bases. V was pared by 0 bases and J by 7 bases, with 19 bases between. Germline V CDR1 and CDR2: LNHDA, SQIVND (reference sequence). The CDR3 runs 16 residues. CDR3 in amino acids: CASSIEAYREIREQYF. CDR3 in DNA: TGTGCCAGTAGTATAGAGGCGTACAGGGAAATACGAGAGCAGTACTTC.

A single count supports this clone. The V and J genes are TRBV19 and TRBJ2-7; D perhaps matches TRBD2 (5 bases). The CDR3 sequence is 13 residues long. In germline, CDR1 is LNHDA, CDR2 SQIVND (reference sequence). CDR3 protein: CATSSPRSYEQYF. DNA of the CDR3: TGTGCAACTAGTAGTCCCAGGTCCTACGAGCAGTACTTC.

The chain couples TRBV28 to TRBJ1-5, with 8 nucleotides matching TRBD1. The CDR3 spans 16 residues. V dropped 4 bases and J dropped 5; count of bases not matched to a gene: 10. In germline, CDR1 is MDHEN, CDR2 SYDVKM. This chain's CDR3 is CASSSTQGQAYQPQHF. CDR3 nucleotides: TGTGCCAGCAGTTCCACCCAGGGACAGGCCTATCAGCCCCAGCATTTT.

The gene calls are TRBV19 and TRBJ2-7; the D gene is possibly TRBD1 (6 bases). Trimming took off 3 bases at V and 3 bases at J, with 12 bases between the two ends. This CDR3 is built from 14 residues. CDR1 and CDR2 from the germline V gene are LNHDA and SQIVND (reference sequence). CDR3 nucleotides: TGTGCCAGTAGTATTTCCAGGGGAGACTACGAGCAGTACTTC. Encoded protein: CASSISRGDYEQYF.

The chain couples TRBV19 to TRBJ1-5; D possibly corresponds to TRBD1 (5 bases). CDR1 LNHDA and CDR2 SQIVND come from the germline V gene (reference sequence). CDR3 size: 14 residues. Between the trimmed V and J ends, which lost 6 bases and 9 bases, there was a span of 18 bases. CDR3 DNA sequence: TGTGCCAGTAGCCGATCACGGGGGGACGGGCCCCAGCATTTT. Translated, it gives CASSRSRGDGPQHF.